The sequence of this T cell receptor beta chain was determined in a study of T cell repertoires in cytomegalovirus infection. TCRdb re-called the reads through MiXCR, storing one row per CDR3 protein. The sample consists of 250,000 to 300,000 distinct CDR3 sequences, roughly 26% of them appearing once. The trim removed 6 bases at V and 0 bases at J, leaving 18 bases unmatched. There are 20 residues in the CDR3. Regarding the study as a whole: Ex vivo responses were dominated by HLA-C-restricted CMV-specific TCR beta clonotypes.

Details on this clonotype: Antigen unknown.

The receptor comes from a human donor in good health (CMV status not recorded). Some clones in this sample may be carry-over from other donors' samples. The sequencing input was PBMCs. The chain has TRBV12-3 or TRBV12-4 and TRBJ2-1, with TRBD2 matching 9 bases. The CDR3 DNA reads TGTGCCAGCAGCCCTTCAACCTTTAGCGGGAGACTAAGCTCCTACAATGAGCAGTTCTTC. Translating it yields CASSPSTFSGRLSSYNEQFF.